These 32 T cell receptor beta chains were sequenced from one sample in a study of Ad26.COV2.S vaccination and SARS-CoV-2 variants. Noted treatment: around 19 received Ad26.COV2.S at low or high dose, single or two shots; 5 received placebo; per-sample allocation not given. Collection of samples fell on day 63 after the first vaccine or placebo injection. The data were produced by immunoSEQ multiplex PCR, yet TCRdb's version contains in-frame clones alone and is incomplete. Counted here are some 480,000 clones, approximately 90% occurring once; the ten biggest clones make up about 13%. Sequenced here: peripheral blood, sampled in a trial of Ad26.COV2.S vaccine versus placebo. These receptors were collected from a person between 18 and 65 years old who received the Ad26.COV2.S COVID-19 vaccine or a placebo.

The chain carries TRBV29-1 and TRBJ2-5; 7 bases are shared with TRBD1. Losses at the gene ends were 6 bases for V and 5 bases for J; bases not matched to a gene: 9. Germline loops: CDR1 SQVTM, CDR2 ANQGSEA. This CDR3 spans 13 amino acids. CDR3 sequence: CSVSRGTMETQYF. CDR3 nucleotides: TGCAGCGTGAGCAGGGGGACGATGGAGACCCAGTACTTC.

This clone was observed at least ten times. V and J are TRBV11-1 and TRBJ2-2, with no clear D. The CDR3 has 12 amino acids. V lost 4 bases to trimming and J lost 8 bases, with 8 bases between them. CDR1 is SGHAT, CDR2 FQDESV, per germline (reference sequence). The CDR3 region is CASSSRWGELFF. DNA for the CDR3: TGTGCCAGCAGCTCCAGGTGGGGGGAGCTGTTTTTT.

V and J are TRBV30 and TRBJ2-3, with D possibly matching TRBD1 (6 bases). Trimming shortened V by 1 base and J by 4 bases, and 12 bases separated the two germline ends. This CDR3 region has 14 residues. Germline V CDR1 and CDR2: GTSNPN, SVGIG (reference sequence). The CDR3 DNA is TGTGCCTGGAGTGGCAGGGGTTGGCCAGATACGCAGTATTTT. Encoded protein: CAWSGRGWPDTQYF.

This chain links TRBV7-9 with TRBJ2-3, with unresolved D. Germline CDR1 reads SEHNR; CDR2 reads FQNEAQ (reference sequence). The CDR3 consists of 16 residues. Trimming cost V 7 bases and J 4 bases, with 21 bases left between them. The CDR3 protein is CASTKRERVKSDTQYF. CDR3 nucleotide sequence: TGTGCCAGCACCAAAAGGGAAAGAGTAAAGTCAGATACGCAGTATTTT.

This clone has a single count. The rearrangement uses TRBV19 and TRBJ2-2; tentative D call: TRBD2 (8 bases). Germline V gives CDR1 LNHDA, CDR2 SQIVND (reference sequence). The CDR3 covers 15 residues. V dropped 4 bases and J dropped 5 bases, with 14 bases sitting between them. The DNA for the CDR3 is TGTGCCAGTAGTAGGGGACAGCGGGGGACCGGGGAGCTGTTTTTT. The encoded protein is CASSRGQRGTGELFF.

CDR3 residues: CATSRGTGGFQPQHF. The CDR3 region has the DNA TGTGCCACCAGCAGAGGGACAGGGGGCTTTCAGCCCCAGCATTTT. The chain joins TRBV15 to TRBJ1-5, with 11 bases identical to TRBD1. The J segment lost 6 bases and the V segment lost 1 base, leaving 2 bases of the junction unmatched. The CDR3 is 15 amino acids. Germline CDR1 LNHNV, CDR2 YYDKDF (reference sequence).

This clone appeared many times. The chain combines TRBV4-3 with TRBJ1-1; D perhaps matches TRBD1 (6 bases). The V gene's germline CDR1 is LGHNA and CDR2 YSLEER. V lost 0 bases and J lost 4, with 15 bases in between. This CDR3 region has 16 residues. The CDR3 DNA is TGCGCCAGCAGCCAAGATCTGCCAGGGGTGGGCACTGAAGCTTTCTTT. Translated, it gives CASSQDLPGVGTEAFF.

The genes are TRBV28 and TRBJ1-5, with D possibly being TRBD1 (5 bases). V shed 5 bases and J shed 6 bases, with 26 bases lying between them. Germline CDR1 is MDHEN and CDR2 is SYDVKM. The CDR3 totals 18 residues. CDR3 DNA: TGTGCCAGCAGTAGAGCCCCCACGGGGGGAAGGGGCGCTCAGCCCCAGCATTTT. It codes for CASSRAPTGGRGAQPQHF.

The V and J genes are TRBV9 and TRBJ2-5; D is undetermined. V lost 0 bases and J lost 1, with 7 bases in between. CDR1 SGDLS and CDR2 YYNGEE come from the germline V gene. CDR3 size: 14 residues. DNA for the CDR3: TGTGCCAGCAGCGTAGGACCGTTCCAAGAGACCCAGTACTTC. Translation gives CASSVGPFQETQYF. Supplemented by reference TRBV9 and TRBJ2-5, the full variable domain reads DSGVTQTPKHLITATGQRVTLRCSPRSGDLSVYWYQQSLDQGLQFLIQYYNGEERAKGNILERFSAQQFPDLHSELNLSSLELGDSALYFCASSVGPFQETQYFGPGTRLLVL.

This chain uses TRBV11-2 with TRBJ2-7; maybe TRBD2 (5 bases). The ends were cut back, 5 bases at V and 7 bases at J, with 15 bases in the middle. The CDR3 runs 13 residues. Looked up from germline, CDR1 is SGHAT and CDR2 is FQNNGV. CDR3 sequence (DNA): TGTGCCAGCAGCCGCCTAAGCACGGGGGAGCAGTACTTC. Amino acids: CASSRLSTGEQYF.

The chain joins TRBV2 to TRBJ2-1; D is undetermined. Germline V gene lookup returns CDR1 SNHLY and CDR2 FYNNEI. The CDR3 sequence is 14 residues long. V was cut by 1 base and J by 8 bases, with 12 bases left in between. CDR3 protein: CASSEVYGYYEQFF. The CDR3 bases are TGTGCCAGCAGTGAAGTTTACGGCTATTATGAGCAGTTCTTC.

As for this clone: This sample also contains other DNA sequences that code for the same CDR3. This rearrangement joins TRBV28 to TRBJ1-2; D is unclear. Germline V lookup: CDR1 MDHEN, CDR2 SYDVKM. This CDR3 comprises 13 residues. Trimming stripped 1 base from V and 2 bases from J, with 5 bases between. The CDR3, as DNA: TGTGCCAGCAGTTTATTAGGGAACTATGGCTACACCTTC. Translating gives CASSLLGNYGYTF.

The V gene is TRBV3-1 (or the pseudogene TRBV3-2), the J gene TRBJ1-4, with 10 bases that match TRBD1. Germline-derived CDR1 and CDR2 are LGHDT and YNNKEL (reference sequence). There are 12 residues in the CDR3. V trimming: 10 bases; J trimming: 8 bases; junction bases outside the gene matches: 4. This CDR3 reads CATGQGNEKLFF. The CDR3 DNA reads as TGTGCCACGGGACAGGGGAACGAAAAACTGTTTTTT.

The chain is built from TRBV11-3 and TRBJ2-3; D is perhaps TRBD2 (6 bases). The CDR3 runs 14 residues. V lost 3 bases and J lost 3, with 10 bases in between. The V gene's germline CDR1 is SGHNT and CDR2 YENEEA. The CDR3 sequence is CASSLGGKTDTQYF. Written as DNA, the CDR3 is TGTGCCAGCAGCTTGGGCGGGAAAACAGATACGCAGTATTTT. The variable domain in full, completed from reference TRBV11-3 and TRBJ2-3, reads EAGVVQSPRYKIIEKKQPVAFWCNPISGHNTLYWYLQNLGQGPELLIRYENEEAVDDSQLPKDRFSAERLKGVDSTLKIQPAELGDSAVYLCASSLGGKTDTQYFGPGTRLTVL.

The table lists this clone with a count of one. The V gene is TRBV5-1, the J gene TRBJ1-1, with 10 bases fitting TRBD1. CDR1 is SGHRS and CDR2 is YFSETQ in the germline V gene. This CDR3 is built from 14 residues. Germline trimming cut 5 bases from V and 3 bases from J; bases unmatched to any gene: 4. CDR3 protein: CASSLGTGDTEAFF. DNA for the CDR3: TGCGCCAGCAGTTTAGGGACAGGGGACACTGAAGCTTTCTTT.

The chain carries TRBV11-3 and TRBJ2-7, with 14 bases identical to TRBD2. The ends lost 5 bases at V and 9 bases at J; junction bases unmatched: 9. Looked up from germline, CDR1 is SGHNT and CDR2 is YENEEA. This CDR3 has 15 residues. Here the CDR3 reads CASSTGTSGRGRQYF. The CDR3 nucleotides are TGTGCCAGCAGCACCGGGACTAGCGGGAGAGGTCGGCAGTACTTC. Full variable domain (outside the CDR3, taken from reference TRBV11-3 and TRBJ2-7): EAGVVQSPRYKIIEKKQPVAFWCNPISGHNTLYWYLQNLGQGPELLIRYENEEAVDDSQLPKDRFSAERLKGVDSTLKIQPAELGDSAVYLCASSTGTSGRGRQYFGPGTRLTVT.

This clone was detected a few times. This sequence joins TRBV18 and TRBJ1-5, with D possibly TRBD1 on 6 matching bases. Trimming pared 3 bases from V and 6 bases from J, leaving 15 bases between. Per the germline V gene, CDR1 is KGHSH and CDR2 is LQKENI. This CDR3 is built from 15 residues. The CDR3 here is CASSPKVGAGQPQHF. CDR3 sequence (DNA): TGTGCCAGCTCACCTAAGGTGGGGGCAGGTCAGCCCCAGCATTTT.

For this clone: Other DNA sequences within the sample encode an identical CDR3. This CDR3 reads CASSIRGNTEAFF. The CDR3, as DNA: TGTGCCAGTAGTATTCGGGGGAACACTGAAGCTTTCTTT. The chain links TRBV19 to TRBJ1-1, with D unresolved. Germline V gene sequence: CDR1 LNHDA, CDR2 SQIVND (reference sequence). Trimming pared 3 bases from V and 1 base from J, leaving 6 bases between. The CDR3 totals 13 residues.

The chain uses TRBV27 and TRBJ2-4, with D possibly TRBD1 on 6 matching bases. The CDR3 sequence is 13 residues long. V was shortened by 6 bases and J by 9 bases, with 15 bases between the two germline ends. From germline, CDR1 is MNHEY and CDR2 SMNVEV (reference sequence). The CDR3 loop reads CASSVKDRGIQYF. CDR3 in DNA: TGTGCCAGCAGCGTAAAGGACAGAGGCATTCAGTACTTC.

The chain links TRBV5-6 to TRBJ1-1, with a weak D call TRBD1 (6 bases). Germline V gene lookup returns CDR1 SGHDT and CDR2 YYEEEE. The CDR3 is 17 residues long. The V gene lost 0 bases and the J gene lost 0 bases, with 15 bases spanning the gap. As DNA, the CDR3 is TGTGCCAGCAGCTTGGGACAGGTGTGGGTGGTGAACACTGAAGCTTTCTTT. Protein: CASSLGQVWVVNTEAFF.

The genes are TRBV7-2 and TRBJ1-1; the match to TRBD1 covers 10 bases. This CDR3 spans 14 amino acids. Germline V gene data show CDR1 as SGHTA and CDR2 as FQGNSA. The V gene end was trimmed by 8 bases and the J gene end by 1 base; junction bases not matched to a gene: 4. CDR3 sequence reads: CASGTGAKNTEAFF. For the CDR3, the DNA is TGTGCCAGCGGGACAGGGGCTAAGAACACTGAAGCTTTCTTT.

The chain couples TRBV19 to TRBJ2-2; D is unclear. V dropped 7 bases and J dropped 1 base, with 13 bases sitting between them. CDR1 is LNHDA, CDR2 SQIVND, per germline (reference sequence). The length of the CDR3 is 15 residues. CDR3 region: CASTHGRGNTGELFF. The CDR3 DNA reads TGTGCCAGTACGCATGGGCGCGGGAACACCGGGGAGCTGTTTTTT.

This chain uses TRBV6-6 with TRBJ2-3, with 7 positions matching TRBD2. Germline lookup yields CDR1 MNHNY and CDR2 SVGAGI (reference sequence). The CDR3 is 15 residues long. The V segment lost 1 base and the J segment 2 bases; nucleotides outside the gene matches: 3. The CDR3 DNA reads TGTGCCAGCAGTTACTGGGGACTACCCACAGATACGCAGTATTTT. This gives the protein CASSYWGLPTDTQYF.

The V gene is TRBV30, the J gene TRBJ2-1; 8 bases are shared with TRBD1. CDR1 and CDR2 from the germline V gene are GTSNPN and SVGIG (reference sequence). The CDR3 runs to 13 residues. V shed 5 bases and J 5 bases; nucleotides not matched to a gene: 5. As DNA, the CDR3 is TGTGCCTGGGACAGGGGATCCAACAATGAGCAGTTCTTC. Its protein is CAWDRGSNNEQFF.

The chain couples TRBV30 to TRBJ1-4; D is unclear. This CDR3 contains 13 residues. CDR1 GTSNPN and CDR2 SVGIG come from the germline V gene (reference sequence). V gave up 7 bases and J gave up 7 bases, with 16 bases separating them. The CDR3 DNA sequence: TGTGCCTCCCAGAGGGTCGGGGTTGAAAAACTGTTTTTT. This codes for CASQRVGVEKLFF.

The rearrangement uses TRBV29-1 and TRBJ2-1; 10 nucleotides match TRBD1. This CDR3 is 14 amino acids long. Germline loops: CDR1 SQVTM, CDR2 ANQGSEA. V shed 7 bases, J shed 6 bases, and the junction held 9 bases outside the gene matches. The CDR3 sequence: CSADPGQGSNEQFF. The CDR3 DNA is TGCAGCGCGGATCCGGGACAGGGGAGCAATGAGCAGTTCTTC.

The V gene is TRBV3-1 (or the pseudogene TRBV3-2), the J gene TRBJ2-7, with D perhaps TRBD1 (5 bases). Trimming removed 0 bases at V and 3 bases at J, with 15 bases between. The germline gives CDR1 LGHDT, CDR2 YNNKEL (reference sequence). The CDR3 runs to 16 residues. CDR3: CASSQDVGGRVYEQYF. The CDR3 nucleotides are TGTGCCAGCAGCCAAGATGTTGGCGGCAGGGTCTACGAGCAGTACTTC.

The chain links TRBV28 to TRBJ2-7; TRBD1 is a possible D gene (6 bases). Trimming took off 6 bases at V and 6 bases at J, with 18 bases between the two ends. CDR1 is MDHEN, CDR2 SYDVKM, per germline. CDR3 length: 14 residues. CDR3: CASSQTGPFGEQYF. DNA for the CDR3: TGTGCCAGCAGCCAGACAGGTCCCTTTGGCGAGCAGTACTTC.

V usage is TRBV3-1 (or the pseudogene TRBV3-2) and J usage is TRBJ2-1; D is unclear. Germline V gives CDR1 LGHDT, CDR2 YNNKEL (reference sequence). CDR3 length: 13 amino acids. V shed 1 base and J shed 8 bases, with 9 bases lying between them. CDR3 DNA: TGTGCCAGCAGCCAAGGCTGGGCCGATGAGCAGTTCTTC. This codes for CASSQGWADEQFF.

The rearrangement joins TRBV10-3 to TRBJ1-2; D remains ambiguous. CDR1 ENHRY and CDR2 SYGVKD come from the germline V gene. Trimming pared 0 bases from V and 4 bases from J, leaving 15 bases between. The CDR3 has 16 residues. CDR3 region: CAISESGRRSGYGYTF. Here the CDR3 DNA reads TGTGCCATCAGTGAGTCAGGGCGGCGGTCTGGCTATGGCTACACCTTC.

Concerning this clone itself: Other DNA variants within this sample encode the same CDR3. The chain is built from TRBV19 and TRBJ1-2; perhaps TRBD1 as D (5 bases). Germline V lookup: CDR1 LNHDA, CDR2 SQIVND (reference sequence). This CDR3 region has 13 residues. Trimming removed 3 bases from V and 4 bases from J, with 9 bases in between. CDR3 sequence: CASSISGGYGYTF. The CDR3 bases are TGTGCCAGTAGTATCTCGGGGGGCTATGGCTACACCTTC.

V is TRBV6-5 and J is TRBJ2-7; D possibly matches TRBD1 or TRBD2 (5 bases each). Deletions cut 7 bases from V and 6 bases from J, with 16 bases between. The CDR3 spans 13 residues. CDR1 and CDR2 (germline): MNHEY, SVGAGI. DNA for the CDR3: TGTGCCAGCAAGGGACCGTCCCTGGGCGAGCAGTACTTC. Residues: CASKGPSLGEQYF.